The sequence of this T cell receptor (beta chain) was determined in a study of tumor T cells in aggressive B-cell lymphoma. Germline trimming cut 4 bases from V and 3 bases from J; bases unmatched to any gene: 9. The CDR3 is 16 residues long. CDR1 is LGHNA, CDR2 YNFKEQ, per germline. The data were produced by immunoSEQ multiplex PCR, yet TCRdb's version contains in-frame clones alone and is incomplete. Of roughly 3,000 clones listed, approximately 85% are singletons. The chain employs TRBV4-2 and TRBJ2-3, with 8 bases that match TRBD2. This clonotype originated in an adult with diffuse large B cell lymphoma. Some clones in this sample may be carry-over from other donors' samples. Sequenced input: tumor tissue. This chain's CDR3 is CASSLGGRGETDTQYF. The CDR3, as DNA: TGTGCCAGCAGCCTTGGGGGGCGGGGGGAAACAGATACGCAGTATTTT.